Listed below are T cell receptor beta chains from one sample, sequenced in a study of shared clonotypes between healthy human individuals. Repertoires were generated with immunoSEQ multiplex PCR, while TCRdb's copy carries only in-frame clones and drops some. Of roughly 2,500,000 clones detected, 93% appear once; the ten largest clones hold around 0.4%. The specimen was naive CD4+ T cells from PBMCs. The origin of the receptors is a man aged 18 to 35 in good health. Some clones in this sample may be carry-over from other donors' samples. CDR3s include the opening cysteine and the closing phenylalanine or tryptophan. D genes are given only for firm matches. Expanded clones get a size class; other rows say once, few or many, or leave the size out.

J gene | V gene | D gene | clone size | CDR3 protein | CDR3 DNA
TRBJ2-2 | TRBV5-6 | - | - | CASSLIPDYTGELFF | TGTGCCAGCAGCCTCATCCCAGATTACACCGGGGAGCTGTTTTTT
TRBJ1-2 | TRBV27 | TRBD1 | - | CASSLRGQPYGYTF | TGTGCCAGCAGTTTAAGGGGACAGCCATATGGCTACACCTTC
TRBJ2-7 | TRBV5-3 | - | - | CASSSPYEQYF | TGTGCCAGCAGCTCTCCTTACGAGCAGTACTTC
TRBJ2-3 | TRBV9 | TRBD2 | - | CASSVAGGPDTQYF | TGTGCCAGCAGCGTCGCGGGAGGACCAGATACGCAGTATTTT
TRBJ2-3 | TRBV5-4 | - | - | CASSFTVGGRDF | TGTGCCAGCAGCTTCACCGTAGGAGGGCGGGATTTT
TRBJ2-2 | TRBV5-4 | TRBD2 | - | CASSLGLAGVKGELFF | TGTGCCAGCAGCTTGGGACTAGCGGGAGTGAAGGGGGAGCTGTTTTTT
TRBJ2-7 | TRBV30 | - | - | CAWSAQTFEPQYF | TGTGCCTGGAGTGCGCAAACATTCGAGCCGCAGTACTTC
TRBJ2-3 | TRBV14 | TRBD2 | - | CASSQPTSGNTDTQYF | TGTGCCAGCAGCCAACCGACTAGCGGGAACACAGATACGCAGTATTTT
TRBJ2-5 | TRBV7-2 | - | - | CASSPRADGVTQYF | TGTGCCAGCAGCCCCCGGGCTGACGGCGTGACCCAGTACTTC
TRBJ1-2 | TRBV5-6 | - | - | CASSTPETPNYGYTF | TGTGCCAGCAGCACGCCGGAGACTCCCAACTATGGCTACACCTTC
TRBJ1-2 | TRBV20-1 | - | once | CSARVGYGYTF | TGCAGTGCTAGAGTAGGCTATGGCTACACCTTC
TRBJ2-3 | TRBV30 | - | - | CAWTPGGTQYF | TGTGCCTGGACCCCCGGGGGTACGCAGTATTTT
TRBJ1-2 | TRBV29-1 | - | - | CSVEGDYGYTF | TGCAGCGTCGAGGGGGACTATGGCTACACCTTC
TRBJ1-1 | TRBV2 | - | - | CASRDPRGSPEAFF | TGTGCCAGCAGGGACCCCAGGGGATCCCCTGAAGCTTTCTTT
TRBJ1-5 | TRBV15 | - | - | CATSRDGGRSNQPQHF | TGTGCCACCAGCAGAGACGGTGGACGATCCAATCAGCCCCAGCATTTT